What follows is one TCR beta chain and its context. The antigen is undetermined. This sample was included in a study of cytomegalovirus exposure and HLA in healthy donors. Study as a whole: An early data release held 80 million or so unique TCRs from HLA-typed donors. Points from the study as a whole: Presence/absence results assume similar sequencing depth per donor, which may not hold.

The germline CDR1 and CDR2 sequences are SGHRS and YFSETQ. This CDR3 contains 15 residues. V lost 0 bases and J 3 bases, leaving 12 bases between the germline ends. The PCR ran on 60 Vbeta and 13 Jbeta primers. Assay: immunoSEQ multiplex PCR; the TCRdb copy retains only in-frame clones and omits some. The sample gives more than 150,000 clones, about 86% of which show up once; around 2.1% is in the top ten. The chain recombines TRBV5-1 with TRBJ1-2, with D possibly being TRBD1 (5 bases). The sequenced sample was PBMCs. This receptor was obtained from a woman aged 18-29 years in good health and CMV-seropositive. CDR3 in amino acids: CASSLASGTDYGYTF. CDR3 sequence (DNA): TGCGCCAGCAGCTTGGCCAGCGGGACGGACTATGGCTACACCTTC.